This TCR beta chain derives from a study of blood T cell repertoires in COVID-19. About the research overall: The United States, Italy and Spain were the sources of the acute and convalescent COVID-19 samples. The cDNA or gDNA used as material had been derived from T cells, B-cell-depleted T cells, or PBMCs.

As originally analysed: Estimation of nucleated cell counts relied on the amplification of reference gene primers. Clones were read by immunoSEQ multiplex PCR, and TCRdb kept only the in-frame ones, dropping some. That table furnishes V, J and clone size, whereas the DNA furnished D and trimming. The sample contains 250,000 to 300,000 clones, about 90% of which appear only once. CDR1 and CDR2 (germline): LNHDA, SQIVND (reference sequence). The CDR3 loop spans 14 amino acids. V was pared by 4 bases and J by 1 base, with 0 bases of the junction left unmatched. The sequenced sample consisted of peripheral blood. The chain joins TRBV19 to TRBJ2-2, with 7 bases matching TRBD1. The receptor's source is a woman in her forties or fifties who had recovered from COVID-19. The CDR3, as DNA: TGTGCCAGTAGTAGGACAGGGAACACCGGGGAGCTGTTTTTT. This gives the protein CASSRTGNTGELFF.